These 14 T cell receptor beta chains were sequenced from one sample in a study of cytomegalovirus exposure and HLA in healthy donors. The PCR made use of 60 Vbeta and 13 Jbeta primers. Data came from immunoSEQ multiplex PCR; TCRdb stores just in-frame clones and leaves some out. The table has under 90,000 clones, 75% to 80% seen once. Sequencing input: PBMCs. Receptors were obtained from a man between 40 and 49 years old in good health and CMV-seronegative.

CDR3 in amino acids: CASSYGTGLVNTEAFF. CDR3 sequence (DNA): TGTGCCAGCAGTTACGGGACAGGGTTGGTGAACACTGAAGCTTTCTTT. V gene TRBV6-5 combines with J gene TRBJ1-1; 9 positions match TRBD1. The CDR3 is 16 amino acids. Germline V lookup: CDR1 MNHEY, CDR2 SVGAGI. V gave up 2 bases and J gave up 0 bases; unmatched junction bases: 4.

This clone was seen more than once but under ten times. The rearrangement joins TRBV27 to TRBJ2-6, with 9 nucleotides matching TRBD1. The CDR3 totals 20 residues. With V trimmed by 3 bases and J by 2 bases, 14 bases remained unmatched. Germline V CDR1 and CDR2: MNHEY, SMNVEV (reference sequence). The DNA for the CDR3 is TGTGCCAGCAGTTTCCGGGACAGGGCTCGGGAGCGAGCTGGGGCCAACGTCCTGACTTTC. Translated, it gives CASSFRDRARERAGANVLTF.

The gene calls are TRBV6-5 and TRBJ2-3; 10 nucleotides agree with TRBD1. Germline CDR1 MNHEY, CDR2 SVGAGI. The length of the CDR3 is 15 residues. The V gene end was trimmed by 2 bases and the J gene end by 8 bases; junction bases not matched to a gene: 7. CDR3 DNA: TGTGCCAGCAGTTACGAGGGACAGGGGTTCGGTACGCAGTATTTT. Its protein is CASSYEGQGFGTQYF.

V is TRBV2 and J is TRBJ1-1, with 8 bases aligning to TRBD1. This CDR3 has 15 amino acids. The V and J ends lost 6 bases and 2 bases, in that order; junction bases with no gene match: 8. Looked up from germline, CDR1 is SNHLY and CDR2 is FYNNEI. CDR3 in DNA: TGTGCCAGCAGAGTAGACAGGGGATCAAACACTGAAGCTTTCTTT. Amino acids: CASRVDRGSNTEAFF. Full variable domain (rest looked up from reference TRBV2 and TRBJ1-1): EPEVTQTPSHQVTQMGQEVILRCVPISNHLYFYWYRQILGQKVEFLVSFYNNEISEKSEIFDDQFSVERPDGSNFTLKIRSTKLEDSAMYFCASRVDRGSNTEAFFGQGTRLTVV.

V usage is TRBV6-5 and J usage is TRBJ1-1; perhaps TRBD1 as D (6 bases). Germline CDR1 reads MNHEY; CDR2 reads SVGAGI. The CDR3 extends over 14 amino acids. V was pared by 2 bases and J by 5 bases, with 12 bases between. The DNA of the CDR3 is TGTGCCAGCAGTTACGACTCCAGGGGAACTGAAGCTTTCTTT. Amino acid sequence: CASSYDSRGTEAFF.

V and J are TRBV18 and TRBJ1-4; tentative D call: TRBD1 (5 bases). V was cut by 5 bases and J by 7 bases, with 14 bases left in between. Germline CDR1 and CDR2: KGHSH and LQKENI. CDR3 size: 14 residues. CDR3 coding DNA: TGTGCCAGCTCAACAACAGGCCGCCTTGAAAAACTGTTTTTT. This gives the protein CASSTTGRLEKLFF.

CDR3 sequence: CASSYRDLRNQPQHF. In DNA form, the CDR3 reads TGTGCCAGCAGTTACCGGGACTTAAGGAATCAGCCCCAGCATTTT. This chain uses TRBV6-6 with TRBJ1-5; D perhaps matches TRBD1 (5 bases). CDR1 and CDR2 (germline): MNHNY, SVGAGI (reference sequence). V was trimmed by 2 bases and J by 4 bases, leaving 12 bases between them. The CDR3 runs 15 residues.

The chain combines TRBV18 with TRBJ1-6; D uncertain. V was clipped by 3 bases and J by 3 bases, with 9 bases between them. The length of the CDR3 is 15 residues. Germline assignment: CDR1 KGHSH and CDR2 LQKENI. The CDR3 DNA reads as TGTGCCAGCTCACCGGCCCTGAACTATAATTCACCCCTCCACTTT. Its translation: CASSPALNYNSPLHF. The variable domain in full, completed from reference TRBV18 and TRBJ1-6, reads NAGVMQNPRHLVRRRGQEARLRCSPMKGHSHVYWYRQLPEEGLKFMVYLQKENIIDESGMPKERFSAEFPKEGPSILRIQQVVRGDSAAYFCASSPALNYNSPLHFGNGTRLTVT.

This rearrangement joins TRBV5-1 to TRBJ2-5; 7 nucleotides line up with TRBD2. Trimming removed 4 bases from V and 5 bases from J; junction bases left unmatched: 5. The CDR3 sequence is 13 residues long. The germline V gene has CDR1 SGHRS and CDR2 YFSETQ. DNA for the CDR3: TGCGCCAGCAGCCCCCGGGGGGTTGAGACCCAGTACTTC. Protein sequence: CASSPRGVETQYF.

V and J are TRBV5-4 and TRBJ2-5; a weak D match, TRBD2 (6 bases). V was pared by 0 bases and J by 8 bases, with 14 bases between. The CDR3 runs 14 residues. From germline, CDR1 is SGHNT and CDR2 YYREEE (reference sequence). CDR3 protein: CASSLVVGGGTQYF. CDR3 nucleotides: TGTGCCAGCAGCTTGGTGGTGGGGGGAGGTACCCAGTACTTC.

The V gene is TRBV27, the J gene TRBJ2-7; 7 bases agree with TRBD1. The CDR3 extends over 14 amino acids. Unmatched junction bases numbered 4, after V lost 2 bases and J lost 3 bases. Germline lookup yields CDR1 MNHEY and CDR2 SMNVEV (reference sequence). The CDR3 here is CASSLRQGDYEQYF. CDR3 nucleotides: TGTGCCAGCAGTTTACGACAGGGTGACTACGAGCAGTACTTC.

The chain carries TRBV19 and TRBJ1-1, with 7 positions matching TRBD1. Germline assignment: CDR1 LNHDA and CDR2 SQIVND (reference sequence). This CDR3 is built from 15 residues. V lost 5 bases and J lost 2; bases outside the gene matches: 8. The CDR3 sequence is CASSSFQGGNTEAFF. The CDR3 DNA follows: TGTGCCAGTAGTTCATTTCAGGGGGGAAACACTGAAGCTTTCTTT.

J is TRBJ2-7 and V is TRBV10-3; D may be TRBD1 (5 bases). Trimming removed 8 bases at V and 0 bases at J, with 8 bases between. The CDR3 extends over 12 amino acids. Germline assignment: CDR1 ENHRY and CDR2 SYGVKD. CDR3 residues: CAIGADSYEQYF. As DNA, the CDR3 is TGTGCCATCGGGGCAGACTCCTACGAGCAGTACTTC.

The J gene is TRBJ1-4, the V gene TRBV7-6; D is perhaps TRBD1 (6 bases). Germline-derived CDR1 and CDR2 are SGHVS and FNYEAQ. V dropped 2 bases and J dropped 4 bases, with 11 bases sitting between them. The CDR3 sequence is 15 residues long. DNA of the CDR3: TGTGCCAGCAGCTTAAAGGGGGGGTATAATGAAAAACTGTTTTTT. Its protein product is CASSLKGGYNEKLFF. Looking up the rest from reference TRBV7-6 and TRBJ1-4 gives the full variable domain: GAGVSQSPRYKVTKRGQDVALRCDPISGHVSLYWYRQALGQGPEFLTYFNYEAQQDKSGLPNDRFSAERPEGSISTLTIQRTEQRDSAMYRCASSLKGGYNEKLFFGSGTQLSVL.